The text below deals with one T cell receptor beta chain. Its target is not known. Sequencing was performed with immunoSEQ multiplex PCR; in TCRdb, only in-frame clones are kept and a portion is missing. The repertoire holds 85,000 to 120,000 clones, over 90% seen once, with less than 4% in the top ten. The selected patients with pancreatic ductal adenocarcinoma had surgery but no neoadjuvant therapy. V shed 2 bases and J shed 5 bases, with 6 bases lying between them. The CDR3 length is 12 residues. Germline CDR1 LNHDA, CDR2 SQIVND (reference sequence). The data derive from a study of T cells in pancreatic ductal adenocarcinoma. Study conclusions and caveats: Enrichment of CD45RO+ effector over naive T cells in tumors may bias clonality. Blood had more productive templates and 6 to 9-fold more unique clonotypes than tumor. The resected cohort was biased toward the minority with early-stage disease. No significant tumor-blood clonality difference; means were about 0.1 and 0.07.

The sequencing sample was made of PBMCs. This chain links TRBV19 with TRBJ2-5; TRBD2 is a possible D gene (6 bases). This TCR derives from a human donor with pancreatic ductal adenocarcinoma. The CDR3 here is CASSIRGETQYF. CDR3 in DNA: TGTGCCAGTAGTATACGGGGGGAGACCCAGTACTTC. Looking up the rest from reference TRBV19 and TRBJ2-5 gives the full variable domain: DGGITQSPKYLFRKEGQNVTLSCEQNLNHDAMYWYRQDPGQGLRLIYYSQIVNDFQKGDIAEGYSVSREKKESFPLTVTSAQKNPTAFYLCASSIRGETQYFGPGTRLLVL.